The TCR beta chain described here comes from a study of human T cells and chemical hapten exposure. Overall study: Per-sample TCR yield variation was attributed mainly to small pooled library volume differences.

The V gene's germline CDR1 is MNHNY and CDR2 SVGAGI (reference sequence). The junction had 4 bases not matched to a gene; V was cut back by 2 bases and J by 5 bases. The CDR3 has 14 amino acids. Noted time point: pre-sensitization, week 0. Noted treatment: therapeutic diphenylcyclopropenone sensitization with weekly scalp DPC. Total RNA was extracted from unfractionated whole blood. Patients had alopecia, were aged 18 to 70, and were not pregnant. Unique molecular identifiers were linked by the library to individual cDNA molecules. TCRdb reprocessed the RACE reads via MiXCR and lists one record per CDR3 protein. The repertoire holds tens of thousands of distinct CDR3 sequences, with 8.5% to 10% as singletons. This clonotype was seen many times.

This chain connects TRBV6-6 to TRBJ2-3; 7 nucleotides line up with TRBD2. This clonotype originated in a woman in her twenties or thirties with alopecia areata. Some clones in this sample may be carry-over from other donors' samples. The sequencing used whole blood, collected in connection with sensitization to the hapten diphenylcyclopropenone (DPC). This CDR3 is CASSYGRGGDTQYF. The DNA for the CDR3 is TGTGCCAGCAGTTACGGGAGGGGAGGAGATACGCAGTATTTT.